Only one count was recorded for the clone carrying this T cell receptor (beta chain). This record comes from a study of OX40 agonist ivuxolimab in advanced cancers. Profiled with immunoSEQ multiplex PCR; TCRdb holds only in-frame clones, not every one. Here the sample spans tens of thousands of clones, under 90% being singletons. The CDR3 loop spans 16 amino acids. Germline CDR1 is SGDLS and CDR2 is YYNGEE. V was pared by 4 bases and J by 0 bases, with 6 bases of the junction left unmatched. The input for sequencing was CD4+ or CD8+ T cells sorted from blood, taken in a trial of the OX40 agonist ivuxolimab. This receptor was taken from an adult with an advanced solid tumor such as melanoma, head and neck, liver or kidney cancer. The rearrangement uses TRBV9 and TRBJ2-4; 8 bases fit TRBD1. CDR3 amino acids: CASSTGQGLAKNIQYF. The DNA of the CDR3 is TGTGCCAGCAGCACCGGACAGGGATTAGCCAAAAACATTCAGTACTTC. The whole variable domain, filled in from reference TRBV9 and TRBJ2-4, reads DSGVTQTPKHLITATGQRVTLRCSPRSGDLSVYWYQQSLDQGLQFLIQYYNGEERAKGNILERFSAQQFPDLHSELNLSSLELGDSALYFCASSTGQGLAKNIQYFGAGTRLSVL.